This entry features one TCR beta chain sequence. The entry originates in a study of blood T cell repertoires in COVID-19. Whole-study context: Samples taken during acute and convalescent COVID-19 were collected in the United States, Italy and Spain. T cells, B-cell-depleted T cells, or PBMCs supplied cDNA or gDNA.

Original processing methods: Reference gene primer amplification in the assay estimated nucleated cell counts. Measured with immunoSEQ multiplex PCR; TCRdb has only the in-frame clones, and not every one. The V and J calls and clone size are taken from that table; D and trimming were inferred from the DNA. Here the sample spans approximately 200,000 clones, around 89% being singletons. Germline V gene sequence: CDR1 MNHNS, CDR2 SASEGT. V lost 2 bases, J lost 9 bases, and 1 base stayed unmatched. CDR3 size: 13 residues. The TCR comes from a woman aged 30 to 39 with acute or convalescent COVID-19. V is TRBV6-1 and J is TRBJ1-6, with 7 nucleotides matching TRBD1. The material sequenced was peripheral blood. The CDR3 bases are TGTGCCAGCAGTGAAAACAGGGGTTCACCCCTCCACTTT. As protein: CASSENRGSPLHF.